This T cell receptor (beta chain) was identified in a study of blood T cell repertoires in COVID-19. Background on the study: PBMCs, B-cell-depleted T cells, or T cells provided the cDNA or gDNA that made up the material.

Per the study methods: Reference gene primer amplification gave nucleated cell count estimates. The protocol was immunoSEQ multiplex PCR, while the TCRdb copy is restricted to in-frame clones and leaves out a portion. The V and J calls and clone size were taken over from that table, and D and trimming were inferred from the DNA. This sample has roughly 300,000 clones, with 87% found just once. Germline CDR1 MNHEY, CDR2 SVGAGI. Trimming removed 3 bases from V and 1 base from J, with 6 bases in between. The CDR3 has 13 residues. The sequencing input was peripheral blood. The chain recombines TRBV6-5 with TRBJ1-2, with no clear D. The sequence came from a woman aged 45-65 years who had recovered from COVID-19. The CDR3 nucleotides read TGTGCCAGCAGTTATAACAATAACTATGGCTACACCTTC. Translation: CASSYNNNYGYTF.